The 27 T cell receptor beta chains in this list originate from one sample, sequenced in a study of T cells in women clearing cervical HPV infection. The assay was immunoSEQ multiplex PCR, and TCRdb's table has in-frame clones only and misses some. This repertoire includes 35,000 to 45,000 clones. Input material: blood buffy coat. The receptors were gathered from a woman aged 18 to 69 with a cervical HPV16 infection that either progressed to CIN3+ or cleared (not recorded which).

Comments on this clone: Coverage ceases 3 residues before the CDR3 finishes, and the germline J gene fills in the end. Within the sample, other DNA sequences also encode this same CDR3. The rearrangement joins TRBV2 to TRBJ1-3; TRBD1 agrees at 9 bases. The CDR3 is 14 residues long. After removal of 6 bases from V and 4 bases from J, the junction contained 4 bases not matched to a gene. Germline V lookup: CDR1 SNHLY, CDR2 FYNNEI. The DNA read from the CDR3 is TGTGCCAGCAGGGGACAGGGTCGCGGAAACACC. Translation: CASRGQGRGNT. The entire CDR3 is CASRGQGRGNTIYF.

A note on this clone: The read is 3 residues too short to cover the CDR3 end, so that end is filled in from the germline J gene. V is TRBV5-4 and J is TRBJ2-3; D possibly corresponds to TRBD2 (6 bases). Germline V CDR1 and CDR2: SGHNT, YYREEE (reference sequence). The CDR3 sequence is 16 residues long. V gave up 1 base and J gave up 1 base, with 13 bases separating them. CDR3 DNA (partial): TGTGCCAGCAGCTTGATCGTCGCTAGCGGCACAGATACG. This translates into CASSLIVASGTDT. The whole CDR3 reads CASSLIVASGTDTQYF.

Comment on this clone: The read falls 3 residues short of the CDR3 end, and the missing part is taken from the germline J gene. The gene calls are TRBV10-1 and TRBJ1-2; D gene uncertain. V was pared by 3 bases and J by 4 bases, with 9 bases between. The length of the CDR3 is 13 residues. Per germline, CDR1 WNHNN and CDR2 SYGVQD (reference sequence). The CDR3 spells CASSERSGYGYTF. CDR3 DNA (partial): TGCGCCAGCAGTGAACGGAGCGGCTATGGC.

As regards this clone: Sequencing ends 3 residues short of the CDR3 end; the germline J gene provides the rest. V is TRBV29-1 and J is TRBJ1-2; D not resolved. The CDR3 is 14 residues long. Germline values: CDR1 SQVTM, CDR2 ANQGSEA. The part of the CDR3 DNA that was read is TGCAGCGTTCGAATAGCGGGAGTATCTAATGAC. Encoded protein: CSVRIAGVSND. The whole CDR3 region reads CSVRIAGVSNDYTF.

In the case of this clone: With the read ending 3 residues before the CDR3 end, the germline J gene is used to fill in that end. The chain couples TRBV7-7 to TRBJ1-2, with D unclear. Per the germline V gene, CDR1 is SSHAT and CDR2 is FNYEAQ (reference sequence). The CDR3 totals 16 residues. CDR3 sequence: CASSLGVAGATDTYTF. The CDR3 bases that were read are TGTGCCAGCAGCTTAGGGGTAGCGGGAGCTACAGATACC.

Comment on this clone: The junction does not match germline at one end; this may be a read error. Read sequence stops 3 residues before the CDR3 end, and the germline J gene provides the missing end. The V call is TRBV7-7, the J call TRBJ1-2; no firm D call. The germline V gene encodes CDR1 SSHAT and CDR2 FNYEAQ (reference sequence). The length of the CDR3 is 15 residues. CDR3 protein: CASSPGLGRTDTYTF. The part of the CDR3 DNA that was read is TGTGCTAGCAGCCCCGGACTAGGGCGCACAGATACC. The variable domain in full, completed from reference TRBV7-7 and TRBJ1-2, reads GAGVSQSPRYKVTKRGQDVTLRCDPISSHATLYWYQQALGQGPEFLTYFNYEAQPDKSGLPSDRFSAERPEGSISTLTIQRTEQRDSAMYRCASSPGLGRTDTYTFGSGTRLTVV.

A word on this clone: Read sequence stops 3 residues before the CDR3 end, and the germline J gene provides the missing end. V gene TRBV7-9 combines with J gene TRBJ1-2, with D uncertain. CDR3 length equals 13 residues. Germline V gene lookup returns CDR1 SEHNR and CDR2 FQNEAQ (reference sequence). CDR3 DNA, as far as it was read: TGTGCCAGCAGAACTAGCGGGAGGAATGAC. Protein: CASRTSGRND. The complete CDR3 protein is CASRTSGRNDYTF.

CDR3 amino acids: CASSLEWGSGEKLFF. The sequenced part of the CDR3 DNA is TGCGCCAGCAGCTTGGAATGGGGCTCTGGGGAAAAA. V is TRBV5-1 and J is TRBJ1-4; D might be TRBD1 (5 bases). The CDR3 is cut off 3 residues early in the read; its end comes from the germline J gene. Germline lookup yields CDR1 SGHRS and CDR2 YFSETQ. V gave up 0 bases and J gave up 8 bases, with 14 bases separating them. This CDR3 has 15 residues. The full variable domain, its missing parts supplied by reference TRBV5-1 and TRBJ1-4, is KAGVTQTPRYLIKTRGQQVTLSCSPISGHRSVSWYQQTPGQGLQFLFEYFSETQRNKGNFPGRFSGRQFSNSRSEMNVSTLELGDSALYLCASSLEWGSGEKLFFGSGTQLSVL.

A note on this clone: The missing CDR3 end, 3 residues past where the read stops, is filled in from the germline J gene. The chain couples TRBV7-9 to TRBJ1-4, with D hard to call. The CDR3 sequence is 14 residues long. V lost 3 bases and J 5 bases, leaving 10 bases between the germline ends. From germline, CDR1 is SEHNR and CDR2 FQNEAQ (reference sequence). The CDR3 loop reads CASSFGQGNEKLFF. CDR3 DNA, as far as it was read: TGTGCCAGCAGCTTTGGCCAAGGGAATGAAAAA.

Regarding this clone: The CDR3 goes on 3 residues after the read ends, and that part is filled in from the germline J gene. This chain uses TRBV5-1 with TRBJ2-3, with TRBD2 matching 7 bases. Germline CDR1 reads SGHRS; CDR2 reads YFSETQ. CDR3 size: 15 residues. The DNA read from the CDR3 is TGCGCCAGCAGCCCAACGACTAGCTCGGGTGAGACG. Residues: CASSPTTSSGET. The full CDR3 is CASSPTTSSGETQYF.

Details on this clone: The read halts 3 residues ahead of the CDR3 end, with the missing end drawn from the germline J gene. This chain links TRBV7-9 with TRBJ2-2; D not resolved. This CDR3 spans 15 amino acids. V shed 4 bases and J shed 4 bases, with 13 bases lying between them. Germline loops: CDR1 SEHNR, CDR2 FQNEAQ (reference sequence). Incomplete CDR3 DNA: TGTGCCAGCAGCTCCCTGGGCCTTTTCACCGGGGAG. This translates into CASSSLGLFTGE. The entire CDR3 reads CASSSLGLFTGELFF.

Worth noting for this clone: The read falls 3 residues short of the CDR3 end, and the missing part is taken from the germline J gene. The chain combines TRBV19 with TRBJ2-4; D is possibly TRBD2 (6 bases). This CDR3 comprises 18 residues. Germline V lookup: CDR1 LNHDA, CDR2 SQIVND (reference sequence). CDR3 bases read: TGTGCCAGTAGTCTCCTCGCGGGCGGGGAGAGGTCTAACTATGGT. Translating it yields CASSLLAGGERSNYG. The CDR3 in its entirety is CASSLLAGGERSNYGQYF.

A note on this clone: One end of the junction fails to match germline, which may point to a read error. The CDR3 loop reads CASSLVPGGSYNEQFF. The sequenced CDR3 bases are TGTGCTAGCAGCTTAGTCCCAGGGGGCTCCTACAATGAG. J is TRBJ2-1 and V is TRBV7-7; 7 positions agree with TRBD1. With the read ending 3 residues before the CDR3 end, the germline J gene is used to fill in that end. Germline V CDR1 and CDR2: SSHAT, FNYEAQ (reference sequence). CDR3 size: 16 residues.

The sequenced CDR3 bases are TGTGCCAGCAGCTTAACCGGGACAGGGGGAAATTCACCC. It codes for CASSLTGTGGNSP. The full CDR3 reads CASSLTGTGGNSPLHF. The V call is TRBV7-6, the J call TRBJ1-6; TRBD1 matches 11 bases. Coverage ceases 3 residues before the CDR3 finishes, and the germline J gene fills in the end. The CDR3 loop spans 16 amino acids. Losses at the gene ends were 2 bases for V and 7 bases for J; bases not matched to a gene: 4. CDR1 SGHVS and CDR2 FNYEAQ come from the germline V gene.

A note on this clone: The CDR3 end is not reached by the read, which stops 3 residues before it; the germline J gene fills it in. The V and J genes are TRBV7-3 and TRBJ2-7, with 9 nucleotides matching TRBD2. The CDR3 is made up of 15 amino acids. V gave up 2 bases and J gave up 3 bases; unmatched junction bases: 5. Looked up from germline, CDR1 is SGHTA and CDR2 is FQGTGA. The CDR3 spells CASSLGSSGSYEQYF. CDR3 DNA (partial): TGTGCCAGCAGCTTAGGGAGTAGCGGGAGCTACGAG.

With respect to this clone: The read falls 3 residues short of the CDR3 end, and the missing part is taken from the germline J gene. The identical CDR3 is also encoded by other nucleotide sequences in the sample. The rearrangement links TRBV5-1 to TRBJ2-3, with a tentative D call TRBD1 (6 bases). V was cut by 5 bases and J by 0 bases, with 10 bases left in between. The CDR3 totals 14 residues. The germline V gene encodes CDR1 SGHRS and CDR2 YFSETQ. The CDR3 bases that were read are TGCGCCAGCAGGACAGGCCCTAGCACAGATACG. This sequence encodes CASRTGPSTDT. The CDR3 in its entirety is CASRTGPSTDTQYF.

The sequenced part of the CDR3 DNA is TGCAGTGCTAGAGATGTAGGGGATTACGAG. As protein: CSARDVGDYE. The complete CDR3 sequence is CSARDVGDYEQYF. The gene calls are TRBV20-1 and TRBJ2-7; D is possibly TRBD1 (5 bases). The CDR3 goes on 3 residues after the read ends, and that part is filled in from the germline J gene. Trimming cost V 0 bases and J 4 bases, with 10 bases left between them. The CDR3 covers 13 residues. Germline CDR1 and CDR2: DFQATT and SNEGSKA (reference sequence).

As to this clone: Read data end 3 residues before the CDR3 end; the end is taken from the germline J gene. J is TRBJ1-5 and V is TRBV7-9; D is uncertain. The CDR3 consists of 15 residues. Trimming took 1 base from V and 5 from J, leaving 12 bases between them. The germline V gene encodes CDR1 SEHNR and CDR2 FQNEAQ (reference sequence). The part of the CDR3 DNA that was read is TGTGCCAGCAGCTTAGGGTACAGCCTTGATCAGCCC. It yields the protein CASSLGYSLDQP. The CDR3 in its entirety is CASSLGYSLDQPQHF.

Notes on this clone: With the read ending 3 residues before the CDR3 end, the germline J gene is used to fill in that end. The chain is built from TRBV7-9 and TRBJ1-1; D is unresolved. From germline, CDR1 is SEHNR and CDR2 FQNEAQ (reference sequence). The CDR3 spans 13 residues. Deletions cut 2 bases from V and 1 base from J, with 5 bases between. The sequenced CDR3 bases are TGTGCCAGCAGCTTACACACGAACACTGAA. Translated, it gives CASSLHTNTE. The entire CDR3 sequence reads CASSLHTNTEAFF.

The CDR3 spells CASSPWETGRNGYTF. CDR3 DNA, as far as it was read: TGTGCCAGCAGCCCTTGGGAGACAGGGAGAAATGGC. This chain links TRBV7-9 with TRBJ1-2, with 7 bases aligning to TRBD1. The CDR3 extends 3 residues past the end of the read, so its final part is completed from the germline J gene. From germline, CDR1 is SEHNR and CDR2 FQNEAQ (reference sequence). This CDR3 is 15 amino acids long. V lost 5 bases and J lost 6; bases outside the gene matches: 12.

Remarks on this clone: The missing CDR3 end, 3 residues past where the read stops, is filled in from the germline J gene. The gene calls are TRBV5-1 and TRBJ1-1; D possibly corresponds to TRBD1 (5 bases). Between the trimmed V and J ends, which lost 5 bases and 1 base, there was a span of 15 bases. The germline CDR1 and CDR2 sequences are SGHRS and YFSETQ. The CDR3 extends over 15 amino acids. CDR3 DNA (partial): TGCGCCAGCAGGTCGGGTCTTACAGGGAACACTGAA. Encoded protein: CASRSGLTGNTE. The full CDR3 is CASRSGLTGNTEAFF.

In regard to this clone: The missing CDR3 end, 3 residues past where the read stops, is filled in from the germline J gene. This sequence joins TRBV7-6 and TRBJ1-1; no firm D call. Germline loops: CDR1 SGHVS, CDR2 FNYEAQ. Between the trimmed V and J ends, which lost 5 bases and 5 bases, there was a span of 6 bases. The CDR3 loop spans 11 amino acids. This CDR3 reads CASSIGTEAFF. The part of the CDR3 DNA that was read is TGTGCCAGCAGCATCGGTACTGAA.

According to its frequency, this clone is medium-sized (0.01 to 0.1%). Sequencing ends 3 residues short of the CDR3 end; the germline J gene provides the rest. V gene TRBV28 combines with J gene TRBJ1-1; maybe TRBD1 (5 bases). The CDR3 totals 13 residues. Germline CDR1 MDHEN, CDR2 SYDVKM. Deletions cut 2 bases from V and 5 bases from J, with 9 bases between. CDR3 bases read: TGTGCCAGCAGTTTAAACAGGTATACTGAA. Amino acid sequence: CASSLNRYTE. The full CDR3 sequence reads CASSLNRYTEAFF.

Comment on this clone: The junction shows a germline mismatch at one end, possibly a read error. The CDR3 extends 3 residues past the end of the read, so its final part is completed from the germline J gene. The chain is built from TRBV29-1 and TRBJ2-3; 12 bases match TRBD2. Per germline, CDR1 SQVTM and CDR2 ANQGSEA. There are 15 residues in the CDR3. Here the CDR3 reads CSVGTSGTPSETQYF. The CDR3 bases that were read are TGCAGCGTTGGGACTAGCGGGACCCCCTCAGAGACG.

The sequenced part of the CDR3 DNA is TGTGCCACCAAAGGACAGGGTAACACTGAA. Protein product: CATKGQGNTE. The CDR3 as a whole reads CATKGQGNTEAFF. This chain joins TRBV19 and TRBJ1-1; 8 bases match TRBD1. The read ends 3 residues early relative to the CDR3; the germline J gene fills the gap. The V gene end was trimmed by 10 bases and the J gene end by 2 bases; junction bases not matched to a gene: 6. Germline V gene sequence: CDR1 LNHDA, CDR2 SQIVND (reference sequence). The CDR3 spans 13 residues.

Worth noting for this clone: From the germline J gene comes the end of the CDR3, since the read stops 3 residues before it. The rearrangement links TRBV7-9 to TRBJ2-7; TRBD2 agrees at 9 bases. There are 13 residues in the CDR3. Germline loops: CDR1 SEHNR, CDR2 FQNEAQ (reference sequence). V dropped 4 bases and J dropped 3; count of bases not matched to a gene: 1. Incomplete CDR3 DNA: TGTGCCAGCAGCTCGACTAGCGGCTACGAG. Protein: CASSSTSGYE. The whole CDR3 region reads CASSSTSGYEQYF.

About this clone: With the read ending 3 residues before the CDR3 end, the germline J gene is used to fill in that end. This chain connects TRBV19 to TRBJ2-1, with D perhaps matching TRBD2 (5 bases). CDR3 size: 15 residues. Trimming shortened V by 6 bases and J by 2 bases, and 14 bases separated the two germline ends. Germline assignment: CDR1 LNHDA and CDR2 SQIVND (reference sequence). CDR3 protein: CASSSGGATYNEQFF. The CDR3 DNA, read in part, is TGTGCCAGTAGCTCAGGAGGAGCCACCTACAATGAG. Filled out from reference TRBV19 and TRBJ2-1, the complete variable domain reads DGGITQSPKYLFRKEGQNVTLSCEQNLNHDAMYWYRQDPGQGLRLIYYSQIVNDFQKGDIAEGYSVSREKKESFPLTVTSAQKNPTAFYLCASSSGGATYNEQFFGPGTRLTVL.